What follows are 18 T cell receptor beta chains derived from one specimen sequenced in a study of radiation and T cells in renal cell carcinoma. The time point denotes: baseline pretreatment blood. Treatment indicated: 15 Gy SBRT to primary tumor, nephrectomy 4 weeks later. Clones were sequenced by immunoSEQ multiplex PCR, and TCRdb holds only the in-frame ones, with some missing. The table records around 160,000 clones, about nine tenths of them present only once. Material: blood, obtained from a patient whose treatment included radiotherapy and nephrectomy. Receptors were obtained from a woman between 65 and 79 years old with renal cell carcinoma.

J is TRBJ2-3 and V is TRBV27; the D is unclear. The germline CDR1 and CDR2 sequences are MNHEY and SMNVEV (reference sequence). Trimming removed 8 bases at V and 0 bases at J, with 9 bases between. The CDR3 runs 13 residues. The CDR3 sequence is CASSSSSTDTQYF. CDR3 DNA: TGTGCCAGCTCCAGCTCTAGCACAGATACGCAGTATTTT.

V is TRBV29-1 and J is TRBJ2-7; D call uncertain. V lost 0 bases to trimming and J lost 8 bases, with 17 bases between them. Germline V gene data show CDR1 as SQVTM and CDR2 as ANQGSEA. The CDR3 runs to 14 residues. The CDR3 DNA sequence: TGCAGCGTTGAAGATCCATCAACGGAGTTCAAGCAGTACTTC. It yields the protein CSVEDPSTEFKQYF.

V and J are TRBV6-4 and TRBJ1-6, with a possible D match to TRBD1 (5 bases). V was clipped by 6 bases and J by 9 bases, with 18 bases between them. This CDR3 region has 15 residues. CDR1 and CDR2 from the germline V gene are MRHNA and SNTAGT. The CDR3 DNA reads TGTGCCAGCAGGGAATCATGGCAGGGCATTTCACCCCTCCACTTT. Its translation is CASRESWQGISPLHF.

This clone was detected a few times. This chain uses TRBV6-6 with TRBJ1-6; D is uncertain. Germline V gene sequence: CDR1 MNHNY, CDR2 SVGAGI (reference sequence). This CDR3 is 13 amino acids long. The germline V and J ends were trimmed by 4 bases and 9 bases, with 10 bases remaining between them. CDR3 coding DNA: TGTGCCAGCAGTTCCCCGCCCTCTTCACCCCTCCACTTT. Translated, it gives CASSSPPSSPLHF.

This chain connects TRBV5-5 to TRBJ1-3, with D perhaps TRBD1 (6 bases). The germline gives CDR1 SGHKS, CDR2 YYEKEE (reference sequence). The CDR3 length is 15 residues. V was clipped by 0 bases and J by 0 bases, with 7 bases between them. The CDR3 protein is CASSLGTDSGNTIYF. The CDR3 coding sequence is TGTGCCAGCAGCTTGGGGACAGACTCTGGAAACACCATATATTTT. Combining the CDR3 with reference TRBV5-5 and TRBJ1-3 gives the whole variable domain DAGVTQSPTHLIKTRGQQVTLRCSPISGHKSVSWYQQVLGQGPQFIFQYYEKEERGRGNFPDRFSARQFPNYSSELNVNALLLGDSALYLCASSLGTDSGNTIYFGEGSWLTVV.

Written as DNA, the CDR3 is TGTGCCAGCAGAGACCTACAGGATAATTCACCCCTCCACTTT. The encoded protein is CASRDLQDNSPLHF. The rearrangement uses TRBV27 and TRBJ1-6; D is perhaps TRBD1 (5 bases). Germline V lookup: CDR1 MNHEY, CDR2 SMNVEV (reference sequence). With 6 bases removed from V and 5 bases from J, the gap between germline ends came to 11 bases. CDR3 length: 14 residues.

The rearrangement links TRBV7-3 to TRBJ1-3, with D tentatively TRBD1 (6 bases). Trimming removed 6 bases at V and 1 base at J, with 22 bases between. Germline V gene sequence: CDR1 SGHTA, CDR2 FQGTGA. This CDR3 spans 18 amino acids. For the CDR3, the DNA is TGTGCCAGCAGTTTCTTCCCACAGGGCCCCGGGTCTGGAAACACCATATATTTT. This translates into CASSFFPQGPGSGNTIYF. Together with reference TRBV7-3 and TRBJ1-3, the CDR3 gives the full variable domain: GAGVSQTPSNKVTEKGKYVELRCDPISGHTALYWYRQSLGQGPEFLIYFQGTGAADDSGLPNDRFFAVRPEGSVSTLKIQRTERGDSAVYLCASSFFPQGPGSGNTIYFGEGSWLTVV.

The CDR3 DNA follows: TGCGCCAGCAACTACGGGACTTCCTACAATGAGCAGTTCTTC. It is translated as CASNYGTSYNEQFF. The V gene is TRBV5-1, the J gene TRBJ2-1; D is possibly TRBD2 (6 bases). Germline values: CDR1 SGHRS, CDR2 YFSETQ. This CDR3 spans 14 amino acids. Trimming removed 6 bases from V and 1 base from J, with 11 bases in between.

The V call is TRBV29-1, the J call TRBJ2-1, with D perhaps being TRBD1 or TRBD2 (5 bases each). The CDR3 has 17 residues. The V and J ends lost 2 bases and 0 bases respectively, with 17 bases between them. The V gene's germline CDR1 is SQVTM and CDR2 ANQGSEA. CDR3 sequence reads: CSVELIGGPSSYNEQFF. The CDR3 bases are TGCAGCGTTGAACTTATTGGGGGTCCGAGCTCCTACAATGAGCAGTTCTTC.

The chain couples TRBV10-3 to TRBJ1-2; 9 bases fit TRBD1. CDR1 and CDR2 (germline): ENHRY, SYGVKD. The CDR3 consists of 14 residues. After removal of 2 bases from V and 8 bases from J, the junction contained 6 bases not matched to a gene. CDR3 in DNA: TGTGCCATCAGTGAGGGGACAGGGTTTGGGGGCTACACCTTC. Protein sequence: CAISEGTGFGGYTF.

About this clone: One end of the junction does not line up with germline, which may come from a read error. V usage is TRBV7-7 and J usage is TRBJ2-3; tentative D call: TRBD1 (6 bases). The CDR3 spans 13 residues. Germline CDR1 is SSHAT and CDR2 is FNYEAQ (reference sequence). DNA of the CDR3: TGTGCTAGCAGCTTAAATACAGGGGATACGCAGTATTTT. This sequence encodes CASSLNTGDTQYF. The whole variable domain, filled in from reference TRBV7-7 and TRBJ2-3, reads GAGVSQSPRYKVTKRGQDVTLRCDPISSHATLYWYQQALGQGPEFLTYFNYEAQPDKSGLPSDRFSAERPEGSISTLTIQRTEQRDSAMYRCASSLNTGDTQYFGPGTRLTVL.

This clone was seen a single time. The sample holds other DNA sequences that translate to the same CDR3. J is TRBJ1-2 and V is TRBV6-1; D gene uncertain. Trimming left V 2 bases short and J 2 bases short, with 6 bases between. CDR3 length equals 13 residues. CDR1 is MNHNS, CDR2 SASEGT, per germline. The CDR3 DNA is TGTGCCAGCAGTGAATCCGGGAACTATGGCTACACCTTC. Translating gives CASSESGNYGYTF.

This sequence joins TRBV6-1 and TRBJ1-2; 7 positions match TRBD1. CDR3 length: 14 amino acids. The V gene's germline CDR1 is MNHNS and CDR2 SASEGT. The V and J ends lost 2 bases and 8 bases, in that order; junction bases with no gene match: 8. The CDR3 here is CASSESRQGSGYTF. Here the CDR3 DNA reads TGTGCCAGCAGTGAATCGAGACAGGGTAGCGGCTACACCTTC.

The V and J genes are TRBV9 and TRBJ2-1, with D perhaps TRBD1 (6 bases). Germline CDR1 SGDLS, CDR2 YYNGEE. V dropped 0 bases and J dropped 0 bases, with 7 bases sitting between them. The CDR3 totals 15 residues. CDR3 protein: CASSVVGASYNEQFF. The CDR3 coding sequence is TGTGCCAGCAGCGTAGTGGGGGCCTCCTACAATGAGCAGTTCTTC.

This chain links TRBV14 with TRBJ1-1; D not resolved. Between the trimmed V and J ends, which lost 4 bases and 1 base, there was a span of 10 bases. The CDR3 has 14 amino acids. In germline, CDR1 is SGHDN, CDR2 FVKESK. The CDR3 DNA reads as TGTGCCAGCAGCCTCAGACGGGGGAACACTGAAGCTTTCTTT. Its translation: CASSLRRGNTEAFF.

The genes are TRBV5-8 and TRBJ1-1; D remains ambiguous. The CDR3 is 13 residues long. The V end lost 2 bases, the J end lost 3 bases, and 8 bases lay between the germline ends. CDR1 SGHTS and CDR2 YDEGEE come from the germline V gene. The CDR3 reads CASSLWVDTEAFF. CDR3 DNA sequence: TGTGCCAGCAGCTTATGGGTGGACACTGAAGCTTTCTTT.

V and J are TRBV7-2 and TRBJ1-2, with 7 bases identical to TRBD1. Per the germline V gene, CDR1 is SGHTA and CDR2 is FQGNSA. The length of the CDR3 is 15 residues. V was pared by 4 bases and J by 7 bases, with 12 bases of the junction left unmatched. CDR3 residues: CASSSGPQGRAGYTF. The CDR3 bases are TGTGCCAGCAGCTCGGGACCACAGGGGAGGGCTGGCTACACCTTC.

This chain uses TRBV9 with TRBJ2-7, with 7 positions matching TRBD2. The V and J ends lost 4 bases and 0 bases, in that order; junction bases with no gene match: 7. CDR3 length: 15 residues. Germline values: CDR1 SGDLS, CDR2 YYNGEE. DNA for the CDR3: TGTGCCAGCAGCCTCAGCGGGACGTCCTCCTACGAGCAGTACTTC. This gives the protein CASSLSGTSSYEQYF.